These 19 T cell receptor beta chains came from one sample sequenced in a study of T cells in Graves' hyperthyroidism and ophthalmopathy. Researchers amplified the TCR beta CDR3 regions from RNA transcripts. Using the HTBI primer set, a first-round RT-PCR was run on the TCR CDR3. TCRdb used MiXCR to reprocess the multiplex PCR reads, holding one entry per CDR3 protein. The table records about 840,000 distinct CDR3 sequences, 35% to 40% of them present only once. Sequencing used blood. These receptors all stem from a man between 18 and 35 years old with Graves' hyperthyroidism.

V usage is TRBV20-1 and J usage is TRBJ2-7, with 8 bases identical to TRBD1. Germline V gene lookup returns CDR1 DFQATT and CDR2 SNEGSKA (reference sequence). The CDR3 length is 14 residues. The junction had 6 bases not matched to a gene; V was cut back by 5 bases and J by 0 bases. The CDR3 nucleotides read TGCAGTGCTCAACGGACAGGGAGCTCCTACGAGCAGTACTTC. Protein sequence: CSAQRTGSSYEQYF.

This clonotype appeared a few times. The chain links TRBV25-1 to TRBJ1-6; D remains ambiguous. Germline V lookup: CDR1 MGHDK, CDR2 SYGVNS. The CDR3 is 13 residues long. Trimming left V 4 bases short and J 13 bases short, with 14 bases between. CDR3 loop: CASSVTLATPLHF. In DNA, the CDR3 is TGTGCCAGCAGTGTAACCCTGGCAACGCCCCTCCACTTT.

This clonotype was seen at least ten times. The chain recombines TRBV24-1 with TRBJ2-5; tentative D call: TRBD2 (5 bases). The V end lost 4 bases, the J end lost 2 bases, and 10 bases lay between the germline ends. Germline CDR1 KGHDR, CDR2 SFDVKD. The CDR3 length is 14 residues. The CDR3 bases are TGTGCCACCAGTGACCGGGGAAAGCAAGAGACCCAGTACTTC. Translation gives CATSDRGKQETQYF.

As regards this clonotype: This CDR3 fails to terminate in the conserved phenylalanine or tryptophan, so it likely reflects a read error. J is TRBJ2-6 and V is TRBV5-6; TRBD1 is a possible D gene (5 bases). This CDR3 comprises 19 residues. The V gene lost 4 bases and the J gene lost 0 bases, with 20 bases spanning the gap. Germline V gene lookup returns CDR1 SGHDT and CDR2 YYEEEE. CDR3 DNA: TGTGCCAGCAGCCCCCTAATTGACAGTTACCTCTCTGGGGCCAACGTCCTGACTTAC. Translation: CASSPLIDSYLSGANVLTY.

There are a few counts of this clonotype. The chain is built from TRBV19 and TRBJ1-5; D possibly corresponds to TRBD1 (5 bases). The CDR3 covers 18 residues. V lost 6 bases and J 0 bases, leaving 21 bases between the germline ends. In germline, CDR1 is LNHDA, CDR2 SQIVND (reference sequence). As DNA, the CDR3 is TGTGCCAGTAGCTTCAGAGGAGGGGACCTTTATAGCAATCAGCCCCAGCATTTT. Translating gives CASSFRGGDLYSNQPQHF.

The CDR3 DNA sequence: TGCAGCGTTGAAGATGCTCCTTCGTTAGCGGACCGGACAGATACGCAGTATTTT. This codes for CSVEDAPSLADRTDTQYF. This sequence joins TRBV29-1 and TRBJ2-3, with a weak D call TRBD2 (6 bases). Germline V gene sequence: CDR1 SQVTM, CDR2 ANQGSEA. V was shortened by 0 bases and J by 3 bases, with 22 bases between the two germline ends. This CDR3 region has 18 residues.

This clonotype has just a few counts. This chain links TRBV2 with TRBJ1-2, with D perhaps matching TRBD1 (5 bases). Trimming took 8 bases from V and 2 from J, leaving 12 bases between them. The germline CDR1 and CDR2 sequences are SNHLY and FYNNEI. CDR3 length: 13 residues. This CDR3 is CASPRGTNYGYTF. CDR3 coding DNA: TGTGCCAGCCCCCGGGGGACCAACTATGGCTACACCTTC.

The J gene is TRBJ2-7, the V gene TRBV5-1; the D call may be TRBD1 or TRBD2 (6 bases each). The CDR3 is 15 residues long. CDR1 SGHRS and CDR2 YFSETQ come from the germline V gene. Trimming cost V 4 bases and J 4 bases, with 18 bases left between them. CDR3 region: CASSLGPGGLYEQYF. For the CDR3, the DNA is TGCGCCAGCAGCCTGGGACCTGGGGGGCTATACGAGCAGTACTTC.

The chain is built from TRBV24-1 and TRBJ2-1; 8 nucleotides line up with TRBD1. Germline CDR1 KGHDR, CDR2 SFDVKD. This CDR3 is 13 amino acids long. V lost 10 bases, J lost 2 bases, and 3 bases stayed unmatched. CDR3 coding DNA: TGTGCCACTCAGGGGGCTACCTACAATGAGCAGTTCTTC. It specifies CATQGATYNEQFF.

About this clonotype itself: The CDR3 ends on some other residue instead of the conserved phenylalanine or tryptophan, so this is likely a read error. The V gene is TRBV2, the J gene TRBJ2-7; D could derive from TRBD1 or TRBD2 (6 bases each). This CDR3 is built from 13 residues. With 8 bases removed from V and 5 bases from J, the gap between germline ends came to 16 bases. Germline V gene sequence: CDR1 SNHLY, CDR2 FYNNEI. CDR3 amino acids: CASFDRGHNEQYS. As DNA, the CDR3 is TGTGCCAGCTTCGACCGGGGGCACAACGAGCAGTACTCC.

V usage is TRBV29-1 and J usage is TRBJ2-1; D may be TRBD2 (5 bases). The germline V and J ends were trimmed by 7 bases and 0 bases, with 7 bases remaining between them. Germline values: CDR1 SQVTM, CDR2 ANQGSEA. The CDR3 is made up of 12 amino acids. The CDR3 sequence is CSGRDSYNEQFF. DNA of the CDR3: TGCAGCGGCCGGGACTCCTACAATGAGCAGTTCTTC.

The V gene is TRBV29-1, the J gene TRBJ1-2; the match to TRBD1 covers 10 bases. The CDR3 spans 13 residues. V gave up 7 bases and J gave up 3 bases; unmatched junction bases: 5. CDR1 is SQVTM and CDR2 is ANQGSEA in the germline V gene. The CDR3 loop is CSAAGQGYYGYTF. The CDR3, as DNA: TGCAGCGCGGCGGGACAGGGGTACTATGGCTACACCTTC.

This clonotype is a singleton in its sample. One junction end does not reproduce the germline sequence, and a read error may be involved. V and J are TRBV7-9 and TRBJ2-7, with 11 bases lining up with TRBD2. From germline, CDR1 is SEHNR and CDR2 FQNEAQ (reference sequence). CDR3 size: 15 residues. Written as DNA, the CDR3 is TGTGCCAGCGGTTGGCCGGGGACTAGCGGTTCCGAGCAGTGCTTC. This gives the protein CASGWPGTSGSEQCF.

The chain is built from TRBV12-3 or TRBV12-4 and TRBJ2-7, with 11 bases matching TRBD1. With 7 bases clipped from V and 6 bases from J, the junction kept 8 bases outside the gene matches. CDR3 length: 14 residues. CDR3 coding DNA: TGTGCCAGCACGGGACAGGGGGGTAGCGCCGAGCAGTACTTC. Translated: CASTGQGGSAEQYF.

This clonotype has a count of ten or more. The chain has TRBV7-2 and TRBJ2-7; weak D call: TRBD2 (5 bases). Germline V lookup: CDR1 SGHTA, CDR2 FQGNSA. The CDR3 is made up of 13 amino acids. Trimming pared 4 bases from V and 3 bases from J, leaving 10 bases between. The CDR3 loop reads CASSSGGHYEQYF. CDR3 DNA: TGTGCCAGCAGCTCAGGCGGGCACTACGAGCAGTACTTC.

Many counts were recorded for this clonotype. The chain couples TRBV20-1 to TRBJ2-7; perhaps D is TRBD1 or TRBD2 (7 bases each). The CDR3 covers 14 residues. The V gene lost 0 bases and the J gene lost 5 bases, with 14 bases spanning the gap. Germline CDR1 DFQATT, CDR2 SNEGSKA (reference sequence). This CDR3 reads CSARDWAGGDEQYF. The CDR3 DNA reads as TGCAGTGCTAGAGATTGGGCAGGGGGGGACGAGCAGTACTTC.

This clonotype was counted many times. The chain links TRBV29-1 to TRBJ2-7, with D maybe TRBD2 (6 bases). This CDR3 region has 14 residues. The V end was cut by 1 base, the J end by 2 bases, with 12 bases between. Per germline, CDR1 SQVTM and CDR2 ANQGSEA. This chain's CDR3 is CSVEVGREPYEQYF. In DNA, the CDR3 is TGCAGCGTTGAAGTGGGTCGGGAGCCCTACGAGCAGTACTTC.

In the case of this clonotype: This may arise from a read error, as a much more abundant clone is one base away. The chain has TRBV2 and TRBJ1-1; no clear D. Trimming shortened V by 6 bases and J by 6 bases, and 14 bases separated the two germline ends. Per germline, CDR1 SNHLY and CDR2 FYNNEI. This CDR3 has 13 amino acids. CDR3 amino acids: CASRDPGGAEAFF. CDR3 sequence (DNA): TGTGCCAGCAGGGACCCTGGTGGAGCTGAAGCTTTCTTT.

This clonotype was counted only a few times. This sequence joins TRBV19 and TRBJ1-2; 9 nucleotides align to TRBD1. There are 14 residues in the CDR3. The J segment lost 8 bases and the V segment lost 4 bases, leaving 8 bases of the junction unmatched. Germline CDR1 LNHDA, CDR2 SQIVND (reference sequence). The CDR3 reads CASSTPTGGGGYTF. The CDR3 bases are TGTGCCAGTAGTACCCCGACAGGGGGAGGCGGCTACACCTTC.